The text below deals with one T cell receptor beta chain. This could be a read error, since a much larger clone is one nucleotide away. This record belongs to a study of kidney transplant recipient with SARS-CoV-2 infection. Each CDR3 protein is one row after TCRdb ran MiXCR on the reads. The sample lists under 250,000 distinct CDR3 sequences, about 30% occurring once. There are 15 residues in the CDR3. Germline CDR1 is SGHKS and CDR2 is YYEKEE (reference sequence). The junction had 8 bases not matched to a gene; V was cut back by 4 bases and J by 2 bases. This chain links TRBV5-5 with TRBJ1-2; 7 nucleotides align to TRBD1. The material sequenced was a blood sample, taken at baseline and on day 111 from a kidney transplant recipient. This clonotype was sampled from a male patient aged 30 to 40 who had COVID-19 and was a kidney transplant recipient. Some T cells may possibly be graft donor cells. The CDR3 DNA is TGTGCCAGCAGCCGGGATCGGGGACAGAACTATGGCTACACCTTC. It yields the protein CASSRDRGQNYGYTF.